The entry below gives a single T cell receptor (beta chain) sequence along with its context. This entry comes from a study of blood T cell repertoires in COVID-19. Clones were read by immunoSEQ multiplex PCR, and TCRdb kept only the in-frame ones, dropping some. The sample comprises fewer than 70,000 clones, approximately 78% of which are singletons, and more than 9.5% rests with the top ten. Looked up from germline, CDR1 is LGHDT and CDR2 is YNNKEL (reference sequence). V lost 0 bases to trimming and J lost 5 bases; unmatched junction nucleotides: 5. The CDR3 runs to 16 residues. The chain is built from TRBV3-1 (or the pseudogene TRBV3-2) and TRBJ2-5; 11 bases agree with TRBD2. The TCR was taken from an elderly woman with acute or convalescent COVID-19. Input material: peripheral blood. The CDR3 region is CASSQDLAGGRETQYF. The CDR3 nucleotides read TGTGCCAGCAGCCAAGATCTAGCGGGGGGTAGGGAGACCCAGTACTTC.